These T cell receptor beta chains were read from a single sample in a study of graft-versus-host responses after intestinal transplantation. The antigens these receptors bind are not known. Sequenced by immunoSEQ multiplex PCR; TCRdb stores in-frame clones only, minus some. The table lists 99,000 or so clones, just under 95% of them singletons. This sample comprised unstimulated CD8+ T cells sorted from spleen or lymph node cells, obtained before transplant. These receptors were taken from a human donor who was the organ donor for an intestinal transplant. CDR3s include the opening cysteine and the closing phenylalanine or tryptophan. A D gene is named only where the DNA matches it firmly. Not every row has a clone size; where given, it reads once, few, many or a size class.

cdr3_nt cdr3_aa v_call clone_size d_call j_call
TGTGCCAGCGTCTCACTAGCGGGGTACAATGAGCAGTTCTTC CASVSLAGYNEQFF TRBV6-6 . TRBD2 TRBJ2-1
TGTGCCAGCAGTGAGGTGGGGGCAATTGATGAAAAACTGTTTTTT CASSEVGAIDEKLFF TRBV25-1 . . TRBJ1-4
TGTGCCAGCAGCCAGTTTTGGGGCGCTGAAGCTTTCTTT CASSQFWGAEAFF TRBV7-9 . . TRBJ1-1
TGTGCCAGCAGTCCATCGAGCGGAGGAACCTACAATGAGCAGTTCTTC CASSPSSGGTYNEQFF TRBV28 . . TRBJ2-1
TGTGCCAGCAGCTCACGGGCCTGGCGGGGGGTCACAGATACGCAGTATTTT CASSSRAWRGVTDTQYF TRBV7-2 . TRBD2 TRBJ2-3
TGTGCCAGTAGTGCGGGACAGGGGGCTTATGGCTACACCTTC CASSAGQGAYGYTF TRBV19 . TRBD1 TRBJ1-2
TGCGCCAGCAGCTTGGCCGGTCTAGACGAGGGTGAGCAGTTCTTC CASSLAGLDEGEQFF TRBV5-1 . . TRBJ2-1
TGTGCCAGCAGATTAAGGCCCTGGGAGGGAGAAAAACTGTTTTTT CASRLRPWEGEKLFF TRBV27 . . TRBJ1-4
TGTGCCAGCAGTCTCGACAGATCGGATTCACCCCTCCACTTT CASSLDRSDSPLHF TRBV13 . . TRBJ1-6
TGTGCCAGCAGTTACTCGATCGTGTCGGGTGGAAACACCATATATTTT CASSYSIVSGGNTIYF TRBV6-6 . . TRBJ1-3
TGTGCCAGCAGCTTCCCGGCGGGAGGGCCGAAGCCCACCGGGGAGCTGTTTTTT CASSFPAGGPKPTGELFF TRBV7-9 . TRBD2 TRBJ2-2
TGTGCCAGCAGCCAGGGACAGGGAATGTTCAATGAGCAGTTCTTC CASSQGQGMFNEQFF TRBV5-5 . TRBD1 TRBJ2-1
TGTGCCAGCAGTTTATCACAGTTCCCGGGGAAGGGCTACACCTTC CASSLSQFPGKGYTF TRBV27 . . TRBJ1-2
TGTGCCAGCAGTGAATTGGGGGGTACTAATGAAAAACTGTTTTTT CASSELGGTNEKLFF TRBV6-1 . . TRBJ1-4
TGTGCCAGCAGCTCTCCAGGGGGCAGTACGTTAAACAATGAGCAGTTCTTC CASSSPGGSTLNNEQFF TRBV7-9 . TRBD1 TRBJ2-1
TGCGCCAGCAGCCAAGTTATAGTGGGGACAGGAATCTATGGCTACACCTTC CASSQVIVGTGIYGYTF TRBV4-1 once TRBD1 TRBJ1-2